This T cell receptor (beta chain) was sequenced for a study of immune cell composition in non-small cell lung cancer. Study context: Most cases were lung adenocarcinoma or squamous cell carcinoma. The study, taken as a whole, reports: Tumour-associated clones >0.5% occurred in under 40% of adenocarcinomas, over 60% of squamous. TIL tumour reactivity correlated with maximal tumour-associated clone frequency in adenocarcinoma.

This clone appeared once. Its target is not known. Frozen unsorted single-cell suspensions supplied the genomic DNA. The method was immunoSEQ multiplex PCR; TCRdb's version includes in-frame clones alone and lacks a portion of them. Of roughly 7,100 clones listed, roughly three quarters are singletons. Trimming left V 6 bases short and J 3 bases short, with 15 bases between. From germline, CDR1 is SNHLY and CDR2 FYNNEI. The CDR3 covers 14 residues. The material sequenced was lung tumor tissue. The chain recombines TRBV2 with TRBJ2-7, with D perhaps being TRBD1 or TRBD2 (5 bases each). The receptor's source is a human donor with non-small cell lung cancer. CDR3 amino acids: CASSLASGSYEQYF. The CDR3 DNA reads as TGTGCCAGCAGCTTAGCCTCAGGGAGCTACGAGCAGTACTTC.